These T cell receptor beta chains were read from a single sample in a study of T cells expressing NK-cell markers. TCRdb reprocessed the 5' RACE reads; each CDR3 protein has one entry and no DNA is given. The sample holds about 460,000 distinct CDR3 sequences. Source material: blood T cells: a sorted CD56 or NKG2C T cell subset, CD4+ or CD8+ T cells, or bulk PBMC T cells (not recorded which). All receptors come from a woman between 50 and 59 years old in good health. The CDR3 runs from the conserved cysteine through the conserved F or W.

CDR3 protein: CASSYLGRVELFF
V gene: TRBV6-5
J gene: TRBJ2-2
CDR3 length: 13

CDR3 protein: CASIDRTASTDTQYF
V gene: TRBV19
J gene: TRBJ2-3
CDR3 length: 15

CDR3 protein: CASSYGGSETQYF
V gene: TRBV6-5
J gene: TRBJ2-5
CDR3 length: 13

CDR3 protein: CASRPSSGGGETQYF
V gene: TRBV12-3/TRBV12-4
J gene: TRBJ2-5
CDR3 length: 15

CDR3 protein: CASSLSRGSNQPQHF
V gene: TRBV18
J gene: TRBJ1-5
CDR3 length: 15

CDR3 protein: CSAPGQGTKTQYF
V gene: TRBV20-1
J gene: TRBJ2-5
CDR3 length: 13

CDR3 protein: CASSETGGIMNTEAFF
V gene: TRBV12-3/TRBV12-4
J gene: TRBJ1-1
CDR3 length: 16

CDR3 protein: CASRLAGGPGTGELFF
V gene: TRBV7-9
J gene: TRBJ2-2
CDR3 length: 16

CDR3 protein: CASSLRDMAGNTIYF
V gene: TRBV3-1
J gene: TRBJ1-3
CDR3 length: 15

CDR3 protein: CASSFVANEQFF
V gene: TRBV11-3
J gene: TRBJ2-1
CDR3 length: 12

CDR3 protein: CASSPRGSYYEQYF
V gene: TRBV28
J gene: TRBJ2-7
CDR3 length: 14

CDR3 protein: CASSREAKNIQYF
V gene: TRBV10-2
J gene: TRBJ2-4
CDR3 length: 13

CDR3 protein: CASSPDRVGSPLHF
V gene: TRBV16
J gene: TRBJ1-6
CDR3 length: 14

CDR3 protein: CASRLGAYEQYF
V gene: TRBV2
J gene: TRBJ2-7
CDR3 length: 12

CDR3 protein: CASSFRARDLAKNIQYF
V gene: TRBV27
J gene: TRBJ2-4
CDR3 length: 17

CDR3 protein: CASSQPDGLEYETGYTF
V gene: TRBV4-1
J gene: TRBJ1-2
CDR3 length: 17

CDR3 protein: CASSLLDTQYF
V gene: TRBV12-3/TRBV12-4
J gene: TRBJ2-3
CDR3 length: 11

CDR3 protein: CASSFHSANTGELFF
V gene: TRBV6-5
J gene: TRBJ2-2
CDR3 length: 15

CDR3 protein: CSGRLAASTDTQYF
V gene: TRBV20-1
J gene: TRBJ2-3
CDR3 length: 14

CDR3 protein: CASKRERNNGYTF
V gene: TRBV12-3/TRBV12-4
J gene: TRBJ1-2
CDR3 length: 13

CDR3 protein: CASSDSDMYNEQFF
V gene: TRBV12-3/TRBV12-4
J gene: TRBJ2-1
CDR3 length: 14

CDR3 protein: CSASTGTSGSSEQFF
V gene: TRBV20-1
J gene: TRBJ2-1
CDR3 length: 15

CDR3 protein: CASKREPQETQYF
V gene: TRBV2
J gene: TRBJ2-5
CDR3 length: 13

CDR3 protein: CASSKNSLGGYTF
V gene: TRBV11-2
J gene: TRBJ1-2
CDR3 length: 13

CDR3 protein: CASSPIPQGKTGELFF
V gene: TRBV5-5
J gene: TRBJ2-2
CDR3 length: 16

CDR3 protein: CASSQGPQLAGGFEQFF
V gene: TRBV4-2
J gene: TRBJ2-1
CDR3 length: 17

CDR3 protein: CASSPPGTGHNTF
V gene: TRBV6-5
J gene: TRBJ1-2
CDR3 length: 13

CDR3 protein: CASSSNLYGYTF
V gene: TRBV6-2/TRBV6-3
J gene: TRBJ1-2
CDR3 length: 12

CDR3 protein: CASSATSGRNIQYF
V gene: TRBV2
J gene: TRBJ2-4
CDR3 length: 14

CDR3 protein: CASSFARDDVSDTQYF
V gene: TRBV11-3
J gene: TRBJ2-3
CDR3 length: 16

CDR3 protein: CASSSPGTGTFNEQFF
V gene: TRBV6-6
J gene: TRBJ2-1
CDR3 length: 16

CDR3 protein: CASSAAGRRNAEAFF
V gene: TRBV5-1
J gene: TRBJ1-1
CDR3 length: 15

CDR3 protein: CASSVRTGVYGDGELFF
V gene: TRBV9
J gene: TRBJ2-2
CDR3 length: 17